Presented here are 29 T cell receptor beta chains from one specimen sequenced in a study of CD8+ T cells in alopecia areata. The treatment here: oral pan-JAK inhibitor, 5-10 mg twice daily. Reverse transcription of extracted RNA yielded cDNA, which provided the sequencing template. Generated by immunoSEQ multiplex PCR, the TCRdb table keeps only in-frame clones and is missing some. The sample shows roughly 40,000 clones, roughly 89% of them seen only once. Sequences were derived from CD8+ T cells sorted from blood, sampled at week 24, from a patient treated with tofacitinib. These receptors all come from a human donor with alopecia areata.

The chain combines TRBV9 with TRBJ2-1; 7 bases are shared with TRBD1. Germline-derived CDR1 and CDR2 are SGDLS and YYNGEE. This CDR3 has 13 amino acids. V shed 3 bases and J 7 bases; nucleotides not matched to a gene: 4. CDR3 in DNA: TGTGCCAGCAGCGCCCTACAGGGGAATGAGCAGTTCTTC. It encodes CASSALQGNEQFF. Full variable domain (missing parts from reference TRBV9 and TRBJ2-1): DSGVTQTPKHLITATGQRVTLRCSPRSGDLSVYWYQQSLDQGLQFLIQYYNGEERAKGNILERFSAQQFPDLHSELNLSSLELGDSALYFCASSALQGNEQFFGPGTRLTVL.

The chain carries TRBV28 and TRBJ2-2; D may be TRBD1 or TRBD2 (6 bases each). V lost 6 bases and J lost 6, with 23 bases in between. The CDR3 covers 17 residues. Germline CDR1 MDHEN, CDR2 SYDVKM. Written as DNA, the CDR3 is TGTGCCAGCAGAAAGGGGGGCTTTGAAGTTTCGGCCGGGGAGCTGTTTTTT. Residues: CASRKGGFEVSAGELFF. Full variable domain (remainder filled in from reference TRBV28 and TRBJ2-2): DVKVTQSSRYLVKRTGEKVFLECVQDMDHENMFWYRQDPGLGLRLIYFSYDVKMKEKGDIPEGYSVSREKKERFSLILESASTNQTSMYLCASRKGGFEVSAGELFFGEGSRLTVL.

The CDR3 is CASSERETTNEQFF. DNA for the CDR3: TGTGCCAGCAGTGAAAGGGAGACAACTAATGAGCAGTTCTTC. The chain employs TRBV6-4 and TRBJ2-1; tentative D call: TRBD2 (5 bases). V dropped 3 bases and J dropped 7 bases, with 13 bases sitting between them. CDR3 length equals 14 residues. CDR1 MRHNA and CDR2 SNTAGT come from the germline V gene.

This rearrangement joins TRBV6-4 to TRBJ2-3; 11 bases are shared with TRBD2. V gave up 6 bases and J gave up 2 bases; unmatched junction bases: 7. The CDR3 length is 16 residues. Germline V gives CDR1 MRHNA, CDR2 SNTAGT. The CDR3 reads CASSDSGGAATDTQYF. Here the CDR3 DNA reads TGTGCCAGCAGCGATAGCGGGGGGGCCGCCACAGATACGCAGTATTTT.

The chain employs TRBV28 and TRBJ2-7; TRBD2 matches at 8 bases. V lost 5 bases and J lost 2; bases outside the gene matches: 8. CDR1 and CDR2 from the germline V gene are MDHEN and SYDVKM. This CDR3 has 15 amino acids. In DNA form, the CDR3 reads TGTGCCAGCAGTCTGCCCGGGGGGGGGACCTACGAGCAGTACTTC. As protein: CASSLPGGGTYEQYF.

The gene calls are TRBV7-2 and TRBJ2-2, with 12 bases matching TRBD2. Unmatched junction bases numbered 8, after V lost 6 bases and J lost 0 bases. Germline values: CDR1 SGHTA, CDR2 FQGNSA. The CDR3 totals 18 residues. The CDR3 nucleotides are TGTGCCAGCAGTTATCCGACTAGCGGGGGTTCGAACACCGGGGAGCTGTTTTTT. This gives the protein CASSYPTSGGSNTGELFF. The complete variable domain, with remaining parts taken from reference TRBV7-2 and TRBJ2-2, reads GAGVSQSPSNKVTEKGKDVELRCDPISGHTALYWYRQSLGQGLEFLIYFQGNSAPDKSGLPSDRFSAERTGGSVSTLTIQRTQQEDSAVYLCASSYPTSGGSNTGELFFGEGSRLTVL.

The chain links TRBV29-1 to TRBJ2-7; D remains unclear. Germline CDR1 reads SQVTM; CDR2 reads ANQGSEA. The CDR3 length is 14 residues. Deletions cut 3 bases from V and 1 base from J, with 13 bases between. CDR3 sequence reads: CSVDFQRESYEQYF. In DNA, the CDR3 is TGCAGCGTTGACTTCCAGCGAGAATCCTACGAGCAGTACTTC.

This clone was recorded once. The chain has TRBV29-1 and TRBJ2-1; perhaps TRBD1 as D (5 bases). The V end was cut by 4 bases, the J end by 8 bases, with 15 bases between. This CDR3 spans 13 amino acids. In germline, CDR1 is SQVTM, CDR2 ANQGSEA. The CDR3 sequence is CSVVPGNRDEQFF. DNA for the CDR3: TGCAGCGTTGTGCCAGGGAACCGCGATGAGCAGTTCTTC.

J is TRBJ2-7 and V is TRBV7-6; TRBD2 agrees at 7 bases. J gave up 3 bases and V 8 bases, and 7 bases lay outside the gene matches. This CDR3 has 13 amino acids. CDR1 is SGHVS and CDR2 is FNYEAQ in the germline V gene. This chain's CDR3 is CASGLADHYEQYF. CDR3 sequence (DNA): TGTGCCAGCGGGCTAGCGGACCACTACGAGCAGTACTTC.

As concerns this clone: At one end, the junction sequence differs from germline, possibly due to a read error. This chain joins TRBV7-7 and TRBJ2-2; 7 nucleotides line up with TRBD2. CDR3 length: 16 amino acids. Per germline, CDR1 SSHAT and CDR2 FNYEAQ (reference sequence). The CDR3 bases are TGTGCTAGCAGCTTAGATCGGGGGGCGAACACCGGGGAGCTGTTTTTT. Its protein is CASSLDRGANTGELFF.

Concerning this clone: Likely a read error: the CDR3 ends without its conserved phenylalanine or tryptophan. The CDR3 coding sequence is TGTGCCAGCAGTTTAACGGCTAGCAGTTACTACGAGCAGTACCTC. It is translated as CASSLTASSYYEQYL. This chain uses TRBV28 with TRBJ2-7, with a tentative D call TRBD2 (5 bases). There are 15 residues in the CDR3. CDR1 and CDR2 from the germline V gene are MDHEN and SYDVKM. V was pared by 2 bases and J by 3 bases, with 14 bases between.

This clone was counted only a few times. This sequence joins TRBV28 and TRBJ2-4; D is unclear. Deletions cut 2 bases from V and 0 bases from J, with 11 bases between. CDR3 length: 16 residues. Germline assignment: CDR1 MDHEN and CDR2 SYDVKM. The CDR3 reads CASSLVLTLAKNIQYF. In DNA, the CDR3 is TGTGCCAGCAGTTTAGTGCTAACTCTAGCCAAAAACATTCAGTACTTC.

The chain couples TRBV2 to TRBJ2-3; D unclear. Looked up from germline, CDR1 is SNHLY and CDR2 is FYNNEI. V shed 0 bases and J shed 4 bases, with 8 bases lying between them. The CDR3 length is 14 residues. The CDR3 DNA reads TGTGCCAGCAGTGAAGCTTCATTATCAGATACGCAGTATTTT. Translation: CASSEASLSDTQYF.

This clone is a singleton in its sample. This chain joins TRBV15 and TRBJ1-5; 8 nucleotides agree with TRBD1. This CDR3 comprises 15 residues. Unmatched junction bases numbered 4, after V lost 2 bases and J lost 4 bases. Germline V gene data show CDR1 as LNHNV and CDR2 as YYDKDF (reference sequence). Here the CDR3 reads CATSRLGQGNQPQHF. The CDR3 DNA sequence: TGTGCCACCAGCAGATTAGGACAGGGTAATCAGCCCCAGCATTTT.

This rearrangement joins TRBV7-6 to TRBJ2-7; D is unresolved. Trimming took 5 bases from V and 0 from J, leaving 14 bases between them. In germline, CDR1 is SGHVS, CDR2 FNYEAQ. The CDR3 has 15 residues. This CDR3 reads CASSPGLSSSYEQYF. The DNA of the CDR3 is TGTGCCAGCAGCCCGGGTCTCTCAAGCTCCTACGAGCAGTACTTC.

This chain links TRBV27 with TRBJ1-1, with D unclear. V dropped 2 bases and J dropped 9 bases, with 22 bases sitting between them. Germline lookup yields CDR1 MNHEY and CDR2 SMNVEV (reference sequence). The CDR3 is 16 amino acids. The CDR3 region has the DNA TGTGCCAGCAGTTTAACGGTTCCCGCTGGGTCGGTTCAAGCTTTCTTT. This encodes CASSLTVPAGSVQAFF.

V usage is TRBV7-8 and J usage is TRBJ2-7; D remains ambiguous. This CDR3 is 14 amino acids long. Germline V lookup: CDR1 SGHVS, CDR2 FQNEAQ. Trimming removed 1 base from V and 3 bases from J, with 10 bases in between. In nucleotides, the CDR3 is TGTGCCAGCAGCTTAGAGCACCCAGACTACGAGCAGTACTTC. Protein product: CASSLEHPDYEQYF.

Notes on this clone: Germline and junction disagree at one end, which may indicate a read error. Other DNA sequences in this specimen translate into the identical CDR3. The gene calls are TRBV28 and TRBJ2-3, with D maybe TRBD1 (6 bases). Germline CDR1 and CDR2: MDHEN and SYDVKM. This CDR3 comprises 16 residues. The CDR3 DNA reads as TGTGCCAGCAGTTTAACCCCAGGGGAAGTAGCAGATACACAGTATTTT. Translated, it gives CASSLTPGEVADTQYF.

This chain connects TRBV19 to TRBJ2-1, with 12 bases aligning to TRBD2. The CDR3 is made up of 15 amino acids. Germline-derived CDR1 and CDR2 are LNHDA and SQIVND (reference sequence). Losses at the gene ends were 6 bases for V and 7 bases for J; bases not matched to a gene: 7. CDR3 residues: CASRALAGGRNEQFF. CDR3 bases: TGTGCCAGTAGGGCGCTAGCGGGGGGGCGGAATGAGCAGTTCTTC. The variable domain in full, completed from reference TRBV19 and TRBJ2-1, reads DGGITQSPKYLFRKEGQNVTLSCEQNLNHDAMYWYRQDPGQGLRLIYYSQIVNDFQKGDIAEGYSVSREKKESFPLTVTSAQKNPTAFYLCASRALAGGRNEQFFGPGTRLTVL.

The CDR3 protein is CASSHPPGQGLTGELFF. CDR3 in DNA: TGTGCCAGCAGCCACCCCCCGGGACAGGGATTGACCGGGGAGCTGTTTTTT. The rearrangement links TRBV4-2 to TRBJ2-2, with 9 bases fitting TRBD1. Germline V gene sequence: CDR1 LGHNA, CDR2 YNFKEQ. Trimming took 3 bases from V and 5 from J; bases not matched to a gene: 10. The CDR3 totals 17 residues.

This clone came up a few times. No conserved phenylalanine or tryptophan is present at the end of the CDR3, so a read error is the likely explanation. The limits of the CDR3 on the DNA are not certain, so only TCRdb's listed CDR3 is given. V and J are TRBV7-2 and TRBJ2-3; the table's D call TRBD2 went unverified against the DNA. Both ends counted, the CDR3 spans 13 residues. From germline, CDR1 is SGHTA and CDR2 FQGNSA. The CDR3 is CASSLGLAGGLRI.

The rearrangement joins TRBV29-1 to TRBJ2-7; 8 nucleotides match TRBD1. The CDR3 sequence is 12 residues long. The trim removed 4 bases at V and 4 bases at J, leaving 3 bases unmatched. Germline-derived CDR1 and CDR2 are SQVTM and ANQGSEA. The CDR3: CSVATGAYEQYF. For the CDR3, the DNA is TGCAGCGTTGCGACAGGGGCGTACGAGCAGTACTTC.

Turning to this clone: Different DNA sequences within this sample yield the same CDR3. This chain links TRBV27 with TRBJ2-2; D call uncertain. V was shortened by 0 bases and J by 6 bases, with 2 bases between the two germline ends. The germline V gene has CDR1 MNHEY and CDR2 SMNVEV (reference sequence). The CDR3 totals 12 residues. CDR3 region: CASSLSAGELFF. In nucleotides, the CDR3 is TGTGCCAGCAGTTTATCAGCCGGGGAGCTGTTTTTT.

J is TRBJ2-5 and V is TRBV7-8, with a possible D match to TRBD2 (6 bases). The DNA end is more similar to TRBJ2-7, so the J call may be wrong. CDR3 length equals 14 residues. The germline gives CDR1 SGHVS, CDR2 FQNEAQ. CDR3 in amino acids: CASSTLGRFYEQYF. In nucleotides, the CDR3 is TGTGCCAGCAGCACCCTGGGGAGGTTCTACGAGCAGTACTTC.

The chain is built from TRBV7-6 and TRBJ2-7; weak D call: TRBD1 (6 bases). Germline V gene data show CDR1 as SGHVS and CDR2 as FNYEAQ. Trimming took off 2 bases at V and 1 base at J, with 12 bases between the two ends. The CDR3 runs to 15 residues. This chain's CDR3 is CASSLFPDRSYEQYF. The CDR3 region has the DNA TGTGCCAGCAGCTTATTCCCGGACAGATCCTACGAGCAGTACTTC.

This clone appeared once. This chain uses TRBV28 with TRBJ1-5; possibly TRBD1 for D (5 bases). CDR1 MDHEN and CDR2 SYDVKM come from the germline V gene. CDR3 length: 16 amino acids. V lost 3 bases, J lost 3 bases, and 15 bases lay in between. CDR3: CASSLRGNYPNQPQHF. DNA of the CDR3: TGTGCCAGCAGTTTGAGGGGAAATTATCCCAATCAGCCCCAGCATTTT.

V usage is TRBV29-1 and J usage is TRBJ2-1; D is possibly TRBD2 (5 bases). Germline CDR1 SQVTM, CDR2 ANQGSEA. V was cut by 4 bases and J by 9 bases, with 7 bases left in between. CDR3 length: 10 amino acids. CDR3 DNA sequence: TGCAGCGTTGGAGGGATTGAGCAGTTCTTC. The encoded protein is CSVGGIEQFF.

This chain links TRBV29-1 with TRBJ2-3; perhaps TRBD2 as D (5 bases). CDR3 length equals 14 residues. The ends were cut back, 2 bases at V and 6 bases at J, with 15 bases in the middle. Per the germline V gene, CDR1 is SQVTM and CDR2 is ANQGSEA. CDR3 DNA: TGCAGCGTTGAAAAAACTAGAGCGGACGATACGCAGTATTTT. As protein: CSVEKTRADDTQYF.

This chain links TRBV6-5 with TRBJ2-2; D not certain. The germline V gene has CDR1 MNHEY and CDR2 SVGAGI. V was pared by 6 bases and J by 7 bases, with 12 bases between. The CDR3 extends over 13 amino acids. CDR3 nucleotides: TGTGCCAGCAGCCTTCGAGCGCACGGGGAGCTGTTTTTT. Translated, it gives CASSLRAHGELFF.